Shown below are 29 T cell receptor beta chains from a single sample sequenced in a study of T-cell reconstitution after alpha-beta-depleted transplantation in children. For TCRbeta, the library was prepared with unique molecular identifiers. TCRdb recomputed calls from the PCR reads with MiXCR, one row per CDR3 protein. This table holds approximately 800,000 distinct CDR3 sequences, approximately 15% found once. This sample comprised PBMCs, mostly from graft donor cells, obtained 360 days after TCRalphabeta/CD19-depleted stem cell transplant. These receptor sequences come from a male patient between 10 and 17 years old who had a stem cell transplant for acute lymphoblastic leukemia, so the T cells may come from the graft donor.

The rearrangement links TRBV12-3 or TRBV12-4 to TRBJ2-2, with D possibly matching TRBD2 (7 bases). The CDR3 is 14 amino acids. V dropped 11 bases and J dropped 6 bases, with 19 bases sitting between them. The CDR3 is CAQTTGGLAGELFF. The CDR3 DNA reads TGTGCCCAAACCACCGGGGGGCTAGCCGGGGAGCTGTTTTTT.

The count of this clonotype is one. J is TRBJ1-3 and V is TRBV3-1; D unresolved. V lost 1 base and J 2 bases, leaving 12 bases between the germline ends. Per germline, CDR1 LGHDT and CDR2 YNNKEL (reference sequence). The CDR3 contains 16 residues. In nucleotides, the CDR3 is TGTGCCAGCAGCCAAGCCTACCACTCGGCTGGAAACACCATATATTTT. Amino acids: CASSQAYHSAGNTIYF.

The rearrangement links TRBV4-1 to TRBJ2-1, with TRBD1 identical over 7 bases. The germline CDR1 and CDR2 sequences are MGHRA and YSYEKL. The CDR3 has 16 amino acids. The junction had 7 bases not matched to a gene; V was cut back by 1 base and J by 4 bases. The CDR3 protein is CASSQARDRGYNEQFF. The CDR3 coding sequence is TGCGCCAGCAGCCAAGCCCGGGACAGAGGGTACAATGAGCAGTTCTTC.

This clonotype was counted ten times or more. The rearrangement uses TRBV28 and TRBJ2-5; 7 nucleotides line up with TRBD1. Germline V gene sequence: CDR1 MDHEN, CDR2 SYDVKM. The CDR3 contains 14 residues. Losses at the gene ends were 2 bases for V and 5 bases for J; bases not matched to a gene: 5. CDR3 nucleotide sequence: TGTGCCAGCAGTTTAGTAGGGGGCAGGGAGACCCAGTACTTC. Translated, it gives CASSLVGGRETQYF.

This clonotype showed up just a few times. The CDR3: CSAGPVPDYEQYF. In DNA, the CDR3 is TGCAGTGCCGGACCAGTCCCGGACTACGAGCAGTACTTC. V is TRBV20-1 and J is TRBJ2-7; D gene unclear. Trimming took 6 bases from V and 3 from J, leaving 15 bases between them. CDR3 length: 13 amino acids. Germline CDR1 and CDR2: DFQATT and SNEGSKA (reference sequence).

This clonotype was found a few times. The DNA of the CDR3 is TGTGCCAGCAGGGGACAGGGGCGGATGAACACTGAAGCTTTCTTT. Translating it yields CASRGQGRMNTEAFF. The chain employs TRBV12-3 or TRBV12-4 and TRBJ1-1, with 10 bases identical to TRBD1. The CDR3 covers 15 residues. V dropped 6 bases and J dropped 0; count of bases not matched to a gene: 4.

The chain employs TRBV7-8 and TRBJ2-1, with no clear D. V was trimmed by 2 bases and J by 12 bases, leaving 11 bases between them. The CDR3 loop spans 12 amino acids. The germline CDR1 and CDR2 sequences are SGHVS and FQNEAQ. The CDR3 sequence: CASSLPMDRQFF. In DNA, the CDR3 is TGTGCCAGCAGCTTACCTATGGACCGGCAGTTCTTC.

The CDR3: CASTGGIYNEQFF. The CDR3 DNA reads as TGTGCCAGCACGGGAGGGATCTACAATGAGCAGTTCTTC. The chain links TRBV12-3 or TRBV12-4 to TRBJ2-1; 8 positions agree with TRBD2. The V gene end was trimmed by 7 bases and the J gene end by 3 bases; junction bases not matched to a gene: 2. The CDR3 consists of 13 residues.

This clonotype has only a few counts. The chain links TRBV5-1 to TRBJ2-7; the D gene is possibly TRBD2 (6 bases). V lost 1 base to trimming and J lost 2 bases, with 16 bases between them. Germline CDR1 is SGHRS and CDR2 is YFSETQ. The length of the CDR3 is 16 residues. The CDR3 DNA is TGCGCCAGCAGCTTGCCTCGGGGGAGGCTTACCTACGAGCAGTACTTC. It specifies CASSLPRGRLTYEQYF.

This clonotype was counted at least ten times. This chain joins TRBV6-4 and TRBJ1-3; D possibly corresponds to TRBD1 (6 bases). V dropped 3 bases and J dropped 1 base, with 13 bases sitting between them. Germline V gene sequence: CDR1 MRHNA, CDR2 SNTAGT. The CDR3 consists of 16 residues. CDR3 nucleotides: TGTGCCAGCAGTGAGGGGACACCCAGGTCTGGAAACACCATATATTTT. Translated, it gives CASSEGTPRSGNTIYF.

The chain joins TRBV11-2 to TRBJ2-1; 8 positions match TRBD2. The CDR3 runs 13 residues. The germline V gene encodes CDR1 SGHAT and CDR2 FQNNGV. The J segment lost 7 bases and the V segment lost 11 bases, leaving 10 bases of the junction unmatched. CDR3 amino acids: CAGGLAVRNEQFF. The CDR3 coding sequence is TGTGCCGGAGGACTAGCCGTACGGAATGAGCAGTTCTTC.

V is TRBV4-1 and J is TRBJ2-3; tentatively, D is TRBD2 (6 bases). The V gene lost 8 bases and the J gene lost 1 base, with 16 bases spanning the gap. Germline V gene sequence: CDR1 MGHRA, CDR2 YSYEKL. The length of the CDR3 is 15 residues. The CDR3 bases are TGCGCCAGCGGAGAGGAGGGCTGGGGCACAGATACGCAGTATTTT. Translated, it gives CASGEEGWGTDTQYF.

V gene TRBV24-1 combines with J gene TRBJ2-2; 9 bases match TRBD2. The CDR3 has 15 amino acids. The germline V gene has CDR1 KGHDR and CDR2 SFDVKD. Trimming removed 10 bases from V and 3 bases from J; junction bases left unmatched: 8. As DNA, the CDR3 is TGTGCCACAGCTTTAGCGGGAGTTTACACCGGGGAGCTGTTTTTT. Its protein product is CATALAGVYTGELFF.

This clonotype was seen a few times. The V call is TRBV3-1, the J call TRBJ1-2, with 9 bases matching TRBD1. The CDR3 consists of 15 residues. Trimming cost V 3 bases and J 3 bases; bases outside gene matches: 5. Germline lookup yields CDR1 LGHDT and CDR2 YNNKEL (reference sequence). CDR3 in amino acids: CASSQRDRVHYGYTF. The CDR3, as DNA: TGTGCCAGCAGCCAGCGGGACAGGGTGCACTATGGCTACACCTTC.

CDR3: CAINRQGTNTGELFF. The CDR3 DNA sequence: TGTGCCATCAATCGGCAGGGGACGAACACCGGGGAGCTGTTTTTT. The gene calls are TRBV10-3 and TRBJ2-2; possible D gene TRBD1, 6 bases. The germline V gene has CDR1 ENHRY and CDR2 SYGVKD. The CDR3 is 15 amino acids. Trimming took off 7 bases at V and 0 bases at J, with 12 bases between the two ends.

This clonotype has more than one count but fewer than ten. The V gene is TRBV15, the J gene TRBJ2-1; possibly TRBD1 for D (6 bases). Germline V CDR1 and CDR2: LNHNV, YYDKDF (reference sequence). The CDR3 is made up of 14 amino acids. Trimming pared 4 bases from V and 7 bases from J, leaving 14 bases between. This CDR3 is CATSTTRRGNEQFF. In nucleotides, the CDR3 is TGTGCCACCAGCACAACTAGAAGGGGGAATGAGCAGTTCTTC.

This clonotype was counted ten times or more. The gene calls are TRBV5-1 and TRBJ2-2; D is undetermined. Trimming took 1 base from V and 2 from J, leaving 6 bases between them. Looked up from germline, CDR1 is SGHRS and CDR2 is YFSETQ. This CDR3 comprises 14 residues. The CDR3 reads CASSLHGNTGELFF. CDR3 bases: TGCGCCAGCAGCTTGCACGGTAACACCGGGGAGCTGTTTTTT.

The rearrangement uses TRBV29-1 and TRBJ2-7; TRBD1 might be the D (5 bases). This CDR3 is built from 12 residues. The V end was cut by 6 bases, the J end by 5 bases, with 14 bases between. The V gene's germline CDR1 is SQVTM and CDR2 ANQGSEA. The CDR3 sequence: CSVDRGWDEQYF. CDR3 DNA sequence: TGCAGCGTCGATAGGGGTTGGGACGAGCAGTACTTC.

This clonotype was seen a handful of times. The rearrangement uses TRBV20-1 and TRBJ2-7; 12 bases line up with TRBD2. After removal of 1 base from V and 4 bases from J, the junction contained 5 bases not matched to a gene. Germline V CDR1 and CDR2: DFQATT, SNEGSKA (reference sequence). CDR3 size: 15 residues. The CDR3 loop is CSARVLLAGGYEQYF. DNA of the CDR3: TGCAGTGCTAGAGTCCTACTAGCGGGAGGTTACGAGCAGTACTTC.

This clonotype was counted a few times. The chain is built from TRBV11-2 and TRBJ1-2; D gene uncertain. This CDR3 has 14 amino acids. Trimming left V 2 bases short and J 4 bases short, with 11 bases between. Germline V gene sequence: CDR1 SGHAT, CDR2 FQNNGV. The CDR3 DNA is TGTGCCAGCAGCTTATATCTGGGTCTCTATGGCTACACCTTC. Its protein is CASSLYLGLYGYTF.

V usage is TRBV5-5 and J usage is TRBJ2-5; D gene unclear. The CDR3 length is 15 residues. The V gene's germline CDR1 is SGHKS and CDR2 YYEKEE (reference sequence). V gave up 3 bases and J gave up 5 bases, with 17 bases separating them. The DNA for the CDR3 is TGTGCCAGCAGCTCCCCTGGCGAGCCCCTGGAGACCCAGTACTTC. Amino acid sequence: CASSSPGEPLETQYF.

The V gene is TRBV5-1, the J gene TRBJ2-2; 7 positions match TRBD2. Losses at the gene ends were 9 bases for V and 2 bases for J; bases not matched to a gene: 7. The CDR3 has 14 amino acids. Looked up from germline, CDR1 is SGHRS and CDR2 is YFSETQ. CDR3 residues: CATVRLANTGELFF. CDR3 nucleotide sequence: TGCGCCACCGTTCGACTAGCCAACACCGGGGAGCTGTTTTTT.

This clonotype was found a few times. The V call is TRBV6-5, the J call TRBJ2-6, with D unclear. Trimming pared 2 bases from V and 2 bases from J, leaving 7 bases between. The germline gives CDR1 MNHEY, CDR2 SVGAGI. CDR3 length equals 15 residues. The DNA for the CDR3 is TGTGCCAGCAGTTACAGGGATGCTGGGGCCAACGTCCTGACTTTC. Protein sequence: CASSYRDAGANVLTF.

This clonotype was counted between two and nine times. The chain links TRBV7-9 to TRBJ1-3, with D possibly TRBD1 on 5 matching bases. Per the germline V gene, CDR1 is SEHNR and CDR2 is FQNEAQ (reference sequence). The V and J ends lost 1 base and 0 bases respectively, with 13 bases between them. The CDR3 is 17 amino acids. The CDR3 DNA follows: TGTGCCAGCAGCTTAGTAGGGGACTACTCCTCTGGAAACACCATATATTTT. Its translation is CASSLVGDYSSGNTIYF.

This chain joins TRBV7-6 and TRBJ2-1, with 10 bases that match TRBD2. CDR3 length: 19 amino acids. The junction had 17 bases not matched to a gene; V was cut back by 2 bases and J by 7 bases. Per the germline V gene, CDR1 is SGHVS and CDR2 is FNYEAQ. The CDR3 sequence is CASSLRDRSYSGRRNEQFF. For the CDR3, the DNA is TGTGCCAGCAGCTTACGGGACAGGTCATATAGCGGGAGGAGGAATGAGCAGTTCTTC. Variable domain in full (rest from reference TRBV7-6 and TRBJ2-1): GAGVSQSPRYKVTKRGQDVALRCDPISGHVSLYWYRQALGQGPEFLTYFNYEAQQDKSGLPNDRFSAERPEGSISTLTIQRTEQRDSAMYRCASSLRDRSYSGRRNEQFFGPGTRLTVL.

This clonotype was counted only a few times. At one end the junction does not follow the germline gene, possibly because of a read error. The gene calls are TRBV7-3 and TRBJ2-5, with 7 bases matching TRBD2. Germline values: CDR1 SGHTA, CDR2 FQGTGA. This CDR3 is 14 amino acids long. The CDR3 DNA reads as TGTGCCAGCGGCTTAGTCGGGGGGAAAGAGACCCAGTACTTC. Translating it yields CASGLVGGKETQYF.

The sample holds a few counts of this clonotype. The chain employs TRBV4-2 and TRBJ1-3, with D hard to call. From germline, CDR1 is LGHNA and CDR2 YNFKEQ. The V end lost 5 bases, the J end lost 4 bases, and 15 bases lay between the germline ends. The CDR3 covers 15 residues. This chain's CDR3 is CASSAGLGYGNTIYF. The CDR3 DNA sequence: TGTGCCAGCAGCGCAGGCCTGGGGTACGGAAACACCATATATTTT.

CDR3 DNA sequence: TGTGCCAGCAGCCCGACTAGCGTCTACTACGAGCAGTACTTC. It translates to CASSPTSVYYEQYF. The chain carries TRBV7-9 and TRBJ2-7; 8 positions match TRBD2. Germline V CDR1 and CDR2: SEHNR, FQNEAQ (reference sequence). The V and J ends lost 5 bases and 3 bases, in that order; junction bases with no gene match: 6. The CDR3 is 14 residues long.

This clonotype has more than one count but fewer than ten. The rearrangement uses TRBV5-1 and TRBJ2-7; D may be TRBD2 (5 bases). V lost 3 bases to trimming and J lost 1 base, with 17 bases between them. Germline V gene lookup returns CDR1 SGHRS and CDR2 YFSETQ. This CDR3 has 16 residues. In DNA, the CDR3 is TGCGCCAGCAGCTCACACGTGCTCGGGGTTTCCTACGAGCAGTACTTC. This sequence encodes CASSSHVLGVSYEQYF.